What follows is one T cell receptor (beta chain) and its context. This sample was included in a study of cytomegalovirus exposure and HLA in healthy donors. A multiplex PCR was run with 60 Vbeta primers and 13 Jbeta primers. The assay was immunoSEQ multiplex PCR, and TCRdb's table has in-frame clones only and misses some. Here the sample spans about 100,000 clones, 65% to 75% being singletons. The sequence derives from a middle-aged woman in good health and CMV-seronegative. Source material: PBMCs.

CDR3 in amino acids: CASSPPRGEQYF. CDR3 coding DNA: TGTGCCAGCAGCCCGCCGCGGGGCGAGCAGTACTTC. This chain uses TRBV13 with TRBJ2-7; D perhaps matches TRBD2 (6 bases). The CDR3 has 12 amino acids. V lost 5 bases, J lost 6 bases, and 11 bases lay in between. Germline V gives CDR1 PRHDT, CDR2 FYEKMQ (reference sequence).